This T cell receptor beta chain originates from a study of PD-1 blockade in classical Hodgkin lymphoma. TCRdb keeps only in-frame clones here, not all; method: immunoSEQ multiplex PCR. The sample carries roughly 40,000 clones, over 80% recorded once. Germline V CDR1 and CDR2: KGHSH, LQKENI. CDR3 length: 12 amino acids. Deletions cut 4 bases from V and 2 bases from J, with 5 bases between. After autologous stem cell transplantation all patients relapsed, and prior brentuximab vedotin exposure differed between cohorts. Reported best responses ranged across complete response, partial response or progressive disease. Study outcomes and limitations: Anyone who began nivolumab under 1 year after ASCT was excluded. There remain no defined causes for the repertoire differences, which possibly reflect disease activity or prior therapy.

Comment on this clone: What it binds is unknown.

This TCR was sampled from a human donor with classical Hodgkin lymphoma. The rearrangement joins TRBV18 to TRBJ2-5, with D hard to call. The sequencing used peripheral blood mononuclear cells (PBMCs), collected at baseline. CDR3 amino acids: CASSQAQETQYF. The CDR3 nucleotides read TGTGCCAGCTCACAAGCACAAGAGACCCAGTACTTC.